This entry features one TCR beta chain sequence. The data derive from a study of blood T cell repertoires in COVID-19. V lost 4 bases, J lost 7 bases, and 9 bases lay in between. The germline CDR1 and CDR2 sequences are SGHNT and YYREEE (reference sequence). The CDR3 sequence is 13 residues long. Sequencing used immunoSEQ multiplex PCR; TCRdb keeps in-frame clones, though not all of them. The repertoire has approximately 97,000 clones, approximately 90% of them found once; the top ten carry 1.7%. This TCR was recovered from a man aged 55 to 69 with acute or convalescent COVID-19. This rearrangement joins TRBV5-4 to TRBJ1-6; no reliable D call. The specimen sequenced was peripheral blood. The CDR3 DNA reads as TGTGCCAGCAGCACCACAGAGAATTCACCCCTCCACTTT. Encoded protein: CASSTTENSPLHF.